This TCR beta chain was obtained from a study of patients and donors after allogeneic stem cell transplantation. TCRdb independently ran MiXCR on the RT-PCR reads; one entry per CDR3 protein. Of fewer than 500,000 distinct CDR3 sequences listed, under 20% are singletons. Germline V gives CDR1 SQVTM, CDR2 ANQGSEA. Trimming shortened V by 4 bases and J by 6 bases, and 13 bases separated the two germline ends. The CDR3 contains 13 residues. Material: blood, either unsorted or a sorted T cell fraction (not recorded which). The chain has TRBV29-1 and TRBJ2-1; D is possibly TRBD2 (6 bases). The clonotype comes from a human donor who was either an allogeneic HSCT recipient or a stem cell or donor lymphocyte infusion donor (not recorded which). It is not recorded whose cells these are; they may come from a transplant donor. The CDR3 here is CSVAGWRGNEQFF. Written as DNA, the CDR3 is TGCAGCGTTGCTGGATGGCGGGGCAATGAGCAGTTCTTC.